These 32 T cell receptor beta chains share one sample of origin, sequenced in a study of cytomegalovirus exposure and HLA in healthy donors. PCR used 60 Vbeta primers and 13 Jbeta primers. Here immunoSEQ multiplex PCR was the method, and the copy in TCRdb shows in-frame clones only, minus some. The ten top clones account for 0.58%, within a sample of under 95,000 clones. Material for sequencing was PBMCs. The source is a man in his forties or fifties in good health and CMV-seronegative.

The chain recombines TRBV5-1 with TRBJ2-1, with 12 nucleotides matching TRBD2. This CDR3 comprises 15 residues. The V and J ends lost 4 bases and 9 bases, in that order; junction bases with no gene match: 8. The germline V gene encodes CDR1 SGHRS and CDR2 YFSETQ. CDR3 DNA sequence: TGCGCCAGCAGCACCTCTAGCGGGGGGGCAGGTGAGCAGTTCTTC. It is translated as CASSTSSGGAGEQFF.

CDR3 in DNA: TGTGCCAGCAGTGACAGACGGACAGGGCGAAACACTGAAGCTTTCTTT. It translates to CASSDRRTGRNTEAFF. The V call is TRBV6-4, the J call TRBJ1-1, with TRBD1 matching 8 bases. CDR3 length: 16 residues. Trimming removed 2 bases from V and 2 bases from J; junction bases left unmatched: 7. Germline loops: CDR1 MRHNA, CDR2 SNTAGT.

The chain has TRBV5-6 and TRBJ1-1; the D gene is possibly TRBD1 (6 bases). Germline assignment: CDR1 SGHDT and CDR2 YYEEEE. The CDR3 spans 14 residues. The V and J ends lost 1 base and 4 bases respectively, with 11 bases between them. Written as DNA, the CDR3 is TGTGCCAGCAGCTTGCCAGGGGTGAGCACTGAAGCTTTCTTT. This sequence encodes CASSLPGVSTEAFF.

The rearrangement joins TRBV7-2 to TRBJ2-6; D remains unclear. Trimming took off 4 bases at V and 2 bases at J, with 9 bases between the two ends. CDR3 size: 15 residues. The V gene's germline CDR1 is SGHTA and CDR2 FQGNSA. The CDR3 nucleotides are TGTGCCAGCAGCTGGTACACCGCTGGGGCCAACGTCCTGACTTTC. Amino acids: CASSWYTAGANVLTF.

This chain joins TRBV6-1 and TRBJ2-7; 7 positions match TRBD2. The ends lost 6 bases at V and 0 bases at J; junction bases unmatched: 8. Germline V lookup: CDR1 MNHNS, CDR2 SASEGT. This CDR3 comprises 15 residues. The CDR3 DNA is TGTGCCAGCAGCGGGAGGACTAGGGCCTCCTACGAGCAGTACTTC. Translation: CASSGRTRASYEQYF.

The J gene is TRBJ2-5, the V gene TRBV9, with TRBD1 identical over 10 bases. The J call may be mistaken, given a closer DNA end match to TRBJ2-7. Per the germline V gene, CDR1 is SGDLS and CDR2 is YYNGEE. The CDR3 runs to 15 residues. The CDR3 sequence: CASSQRGQGPYEQYF. As DNA, the CDR3 is TGTGCCAGCAGCCAGAGGGGACAGGGGCCGTACGAGCAGTACTTC.

The gene calls are TRBV7-9 and TRBJ1-4; the D is unclear. The V gene's germline CDR1 is SEHNR and CDR2 FQNEAQ (reference sequence). V was pared by 5 bases and J by 1 base, with 11 bases between. This CDR3 comprises 15 residues. CDR3 in DNA: TGTGCCAGCAGCCTTTCAGGCGTAACTAATGAAAAACTGTTTTTT. Amino acid sequence: CASSLSGVTNEKLFF.

The gene calls are TRBV2 and TRBJ2-5; maybe TRBD2 (7 bases). The V end was cut by 7 bases, the J end by 4 bases, with 16 bases between. The CDR3 covers 14 residues. Per the germline V gene, CDR1 is SNHLY and CDR2 is FYNNEI. The CDR3 reads CASTPRGARETQYF. The CDR3 DNA reads as TGTGCCAGCACTCCTCGGGGGGCCCGAGAGACCCAGTACTTC.

The chain links TRBV6-1 to TRBJ1-6, with D maybe TRBD1 (5 bases). The CDR3 consists of 15 residues. The V gene's germline CDR1 is MNHNS and CDR2 SASEGT. V shed 6 bases and J shed 7 bases, with 16 bases lying between them. CDR3 sequence reads: CASRGGGTTNSPLHF. The CDR3 DNA reads as TGTGCCAGCAGGGGTGGTGGGACTACAAATTCACCCCTCCACTTT.

The genes are TRBV6-6 and TRBJ1-6; D is undetermined. CDR3 length equals 15 residues. V gave up 5 bases and J gave up 13 bases, with 21 bases separating them. Germline-derived CDR1 and CDR2 are MNHNY and SVGAGI (reference sequence). The CDR3 region has the DNA TGTGCCAGCAGTAGATACGGGATCTTTTATTTCCCCCTCCACTTT. Its translation: CASSRYGIFYFPLHF.

The rearrangement links TRBV30 to TRBJ1-6, with 7 bases identical to TRBD1. J was trimmed by 9 bases and V by 4 bases; bases with no gene match: 9. The CDR3 runs to 14 residues. Germline V gives CDR1 GTSNPN, CDR2 SVGIG (reference sequence). The CDR3 nucleotides read TGTGCCTGGAAATCTGTGACAGGGCTTTCACCCCTCCACTTT. It encodes CAWKSVTGLSPLHF.

V and J are TRBV7-9 and TRBJ1-1; TRBD1 matches 9 bases. The CDR3 consists of 14 residues. The germline gives CDR1 SEHNR, CDR2 FQNEAQ (reference sequence). Losses at the gene ends were 3 bases for V and 1 base for J; bases not matched to a gene: 0. The DNA of the CDR3 is TGTGCCAGCAGCTTGACAGGGGGGAACACTGAAGCTTTCTTT. The encoded protein is CASSLTGGNTEAFF.

The chain uses TRBV18 and TRBJ1-6; no clear D. V lost 5 bases and J lost 0, with 23 bases in between. Per germline, CDR1 KGHSH and CDR2 LQKENI. The CDR3 is 20 amino acids. The CDR3 spells CASSFRAQGRSNSYNSPLHF. The CDR3 DNA reads TGTGCCAGCTCATTCCGGGCCCAAGGGAGGTCAAACTCCTATAATTCACCCCTCCACTTT.

The chain uses TRBV18 and TRBJ1-2; 9 nucleotides agree with TRBD1. Germline CDR1 KGHSH, CDR2 LQKENI. After removal of 4 bases from V and 8 bases from J, the junction contained 8 bases not matched to a gene. This CDR3 contains 14 residues. The CDR3 is CASSRGQGEVGYTF. Here the CDR3 DNA reads TGTGCCAGCTCACGGGGACAGGGTGAGGTCGGCTACACCTTC. The full variable domain, its missing parts supplied by reference TRBV18 and TRBJ1-2, is NAGVMQNPRHLVRRRGQEARLRCSPMKGHSHVYWYRQLPEEGLKFMVYLQKENIIDESGMPKERFSAEFPKEGPSILRIQQVVRGDSAAYFCASSRGQGEVGYTFGSGTRLTVV.

J is TRBJ1-2 and V is TRBV19; 7 nucleotides agree with TRBD1. CDR3 size: 18 residues. Germline assignment: CDR1 LNHDA and CDR2 SQIVND (reference sequence). Germline trimming cut 4 bases from V and 5 bases from J; bases unmatched to any gene: 19. CDR3 in DNA: TGTGCCAGTAGTACTGACCGGGACAGCAGCCCCGTGCGGTATGGCTACACCTTC. Translating gives CASSTDRDSSPVRYGYTF.

This sequence joins TRBV4-3 and TRBJ2-4; D not certain. V was clipped by 0 bases and J by 6 bases, with 6 bases between them. The CDR3 contains 13 residues. Looked up from germline, CDR1 is LGHNA and CDR2 is YSLEER. This chain's CDR3 is CASSQEYGNIQYF. Written as DNA, the CDR3 is TGCGCCAGCAGCCAAGAATACGGAAACATTCAGTACTTC.

On this clone: The conserved closing phenylalanine or tryptophan is absent in this CDR3, likely reflecting a read error. The gene calls are TRBV5-6 and TRBJ1-5, with 8 nucleotides matching TRBD1. Germline CDR1 SGHDT, CDR2 YYEEEE. This CDR3 contains 14 residues. The ends lost 9 bases at V and 5 bases at J; junction bases unmatched: 10. CDR3 sequence: CAIQHPDRDQPQHS. In DNA, the CDR3 is TGTGCCATCCAGCATCCGGACAGGGATCAGCCCCAGCATTCT.

The J gene is TRBJ2-2, the V gene TRBV25-1; 9 nucleotides agree with TRBD2. CDR3 length: 14 amino acids. CDR1 MGHDK and CDR2 SYGVNS come from the germline V gene. The V gene end was trimmed by 4 bases and the J gene end by 7 bases; junction bases not matched to a gene: 4. CDR3 DNA sequence: TGTGCCAGCAGTGCCGCGGGAGGGGTCGGGGAGCTGTTTTTT. Encoded protein: CASSAAGGVGELFF.

The chain has TRBV7-8 and TRBJ1-1; 9 bases line up with TRBD1. Germline V gene lookup returns CDR1 SGHVS and CDR2 FQNEAQ. The CDR3 consists of 15 residues. V lost 5 bases and J lost 3; bases outside the gene matches: 7. The CDR3 spells CASSGRGQGDTEAFF. In DNA, the CDR3 is TGTGCCAGCAGCGGTAGGGGACAGGGTGACACTGAAGCTTTCTTT.

About this clone: Other DNA sequences within the sample encode an identical CDR3. V gene TRBV9 combines with J gene TRBJ2-3; D gene unclear. The CDR3 sequence is 13 residues long. Germline V CDR1 and CDR2: SGDLS, YYNGEE. V was clipped by 0 bases and J by 4 bases, with 6 bases between them. CDR3 DNA: TGTGCCAGCAGCGTAGCTAGTCCAGATACGCAGTATTTT. Translated: CASSVASPDTQYF.

The V gene is TRBV30, the J gene TRBJ1-1; D not resolved. This CDR3 has 14 amino acids. Germline V gene data show CDR1 as GTSNPN and CDR2 as SVGIG (reference sequence). The V and J ends lost 4 bases and 1 base respectively, with 13 bases between them. CDR3 sequence reads: CAWNSWLQNTEAFF. In DNA, the CDR3 is TGTGCCTGGAATAGTTGGTTGCAGAACACTGAAGCTTTCTTT.

The V gene is TRBV30, the J gene TRBJ2-5; D not certain. CDR1 and CDR2 from the germline V gene are GTSNPN and SVGIG (reference sequence). CDR3 length: 15 residues. Trimming pared 0 bases from V and 2 bases from J, leaving 13 bases between. CDR3 sequence reads: CAWSVRWAGQETQYF. The DNA for the CDR3 is TGTGCCTGGAGTGTACGGTGGGCCGGACAAGAGACCCAGTACTTC. Full variable domain (rest looked up from reference TRBV30 and TRBJ2-5): SQTIHQWPATLVQPVGSPLSLECTVEGTSNPNLYWYRQAAGRGLQLLFYSVGIGQISSEVPQNLSASRPQDRQFILSSKKLLLSDSGFYLCAWSVRWAGQETQYFGPGTRLLVL.

This chain connects TRBV11-1 to TRBJ1-1; weak D call: TRBD1 (6 bases). Trimming took off 5 bases at V and 1 base at J, with 11 bases between the two ends. The CDR3 contains 14 residues. Per germline, CDR1 SGHAT and CDR2 FQDESV (reference sequence). This CDR3 is CASSLRTANTEAFF. The CDR3, as DNA: TGTGCCAGCAGCCTAAGGACAGCGAACACTGAAGCTTTCTTT.

The chain joins TRBV5-6 to TRBJ2-7, with 13 nucleotides matching TRBD2. V trimming: 2 bases; J trimming: 7 bases; junction bases outside the gene matches: 3. The CDR3 covers 14 residues. CDR1 and CDR2 (germline): SGHDT, YYEEEE. In DNA form, the CDR3 reads TGTGCCAGCAGCTTCGGACTAGCGGGGGTTGAGCAGTACTTC. It translates to CASSFGLAGVEQYF.

The genes are TRBV28 and TRBJ1-3; 10 bases line up with TRBD1. The V gene's germline CDR1 is MDHEN and CDR2 SYDVKM. V trimming: 6 bases; J trimming: 7 bases; junction bases outside the gene matches: 6. This CDR3 has 14 residues. This CDR3 is CASSRGTGENTIYF. DNA for the CDR3: TGTGCCAGCAGCCGCGGGACAGGGGAGAACACCATATATTTT. Looking up the rest from reference TRBV28 and TRBJ1-3 gives the full variable domain: DVKVTQSSRYLVKRTGEKVFLECVQDMDHENMFWYRQDPGLGLRLIYFSYDVKMKEKGDIPEGYSVSREKKERFSLILESASTNQTSMYLCASSRGTGENTIYFGEGSWLTVV.

This sequence joins TRBV6-1 and TRBJ1-5, with D possibly matching TRBD1 (5 bases). With 7 bases removed from V and 11 bases from J, the gap between germline ends came to 24 bases. The CDR3 extends over 15 amino acids. Germline loops: CDR1 MNHNS, CDR2 SASEGT. The CDR3 sequence: CASTHSMGLPSAQHF. CDR3 bases: TGTGCCAGCACCCATTCGATGGGGCTACCCTCGGCCCAGCATTTT.

Details on this clone: Mismatch with germline at one junction end may stem from a read error. This rearrangement joins TRBV2 to TRBJ1-2, with 8 bases matching TRBD1. The CDR3 consists of 13 residues. From germline, CDR1 is SNHLY and CDR2 FYNNEI. The CDR3: CVSSPQGAGGYTF. The CDR3 DNA follows: TGTGTCAGCAGTCCCCAGGGGGCAGGTGGCTACACCTTC.

The chain joins TRBV2 to TRBJ2-5; tentative D call: TRBD1 (6 bases). The V end lost 0 bases, the J end lost 4 bases, and 15 bases lay between the germline ends. The V gene's germline CDR1 is SNHLY and CDR2 FYNNEI. The CDR3 loop spans 16 amino acids. CDR3 sequence reads: CASSEALPLGAETQYF. The CDR3, as DNA: TGTGCCAGCAGTGAAGCGCTTCCGTTGGGGGCAGAGACCCAGTACTTC.

The rearrangement uses TRBV7-9 and TRBJ2-1; 7 nucleotides agree with TRBD1. V gave up 0 bases and J gave up 7 bases; unmatched junction bases: 9. The germline V gene has CDR1 SEHNR and CDR2 FQNEAQ (reference sequence). This CDR3 is built from 16 residues. The CDR3 bases are TGTGCCAGCAGCTTAGCGGGGGACAGATCACTAAATGAGCAGTTCTTC. It specifies CASSLAGDRSLNEQFF.

The chain carries TRBV28 and TRBJ1-3; D is uncertain. Germline loops: CDR1 MDHEN, CDR2 SYDVKM. The CDR3 extends over 14 amino acids. The V end lost 3 bases, the J end lost 0 bases, and 6 bases lay between the germline ends. CDR3 DNA: TGTGCCAGCAGTTTCGGTAGCTCTGGAAACACCATATATTTT. Amino acids: CASSFGSSGNTIYF.

The chain recombines TRBV4-1 with TRBJ2-7; TRBD2 matches at 12 bases. From germline, CDR1 is MGHRA and CDR2 YSYEKL. There are 18 residues in the CDR3. V shed 2 bases and J 0 bases; nucleotides not matched to a gene: 8. DNA of the CDR3: TGCGCCAGCAGCCAAAGACTAGCGGGGGAGCTCCGCTCCTACGAGCAGTACTTC. It yields the protein CASSQRLAGELRSYEQYF.

The chain joins TRBV2 to TRBJ1-1, with D possibly being TRBD1 (5 bases). V was cut by 3 bases and J by 3 bases, with 14 bases left in between. There are 15 residues in the CDR3. CDR1 and CDR2 (germline): SNHLY, FYNNEI. The CDR3 is CASSEGRVSYTEAFF. CDR3 sequence (DNA): TGTGCCAGCAGTGAGGGCAGGGTTTCGTACACTGAAGCTTTCTTT.